Below are 2 T cell receptor beta chains sequenced from a single sample in a study of Ad26.COV2.S vaccination and SARS-CoV-2 variants. Stated treatment: over 15 received Ad26.COV2.S at low or high dose, single or two shots; about 5 received placebo; per-sample allocation not given. Each sample was drawn 63 days after the first injection (of vaccine or placebo). Only in-frame clones appear in the TCRdb table, and some are missing; sequencing was by immunoSEQ multiplex PCR. The sample includes under 500,000 clones, about 90% of them seen just once. The material was peripheral blood, obtained in a trial of Ad26.COV2.S vaccine versus placebo. The receptors shown here come from a person aged 18-65 years who received the Ad26.COV2.S COVID-19 vaccine or a placebo.

This clone was detected only once. V gene TRBV18 combines with J gene TRBJ1-5, with D perhaps TRBD1 (5 bases). Germline V gene lookup returns CDR1 KGHSH and CDR2 LQKENI. The CDR3 length is 15 residues. V lost 2 bases, J lost 5 bases, and 13 bases lay in between. CDR3 sequence reads: CASSPKQGLDQPQHF. The CDR3 DNA sequence: TGTGCCAGCTCACCAAAGCAGGGATTGGATCAGCCCCAGCATTTT.

The CDR3 spells CATSPRGLEQQYF. For the CDR3, the DNA is TGTGCCACCAGCCCCAGAGGGTTGGAGCAGCAGTACTTC. J is TRBJ2-7 and V is TRBV15, with D tentatively TRBD2 (5 bases). In germline, CDR1 is LNHNV, CDR2 YYDKDF (reference sequence). The CDR3 runs to 13 residues. The V gene lost 5 bases and the J gene lost 8 bases, with 16 bases spanning the gap.